The 9 T cell receptor beta chains below all came from one sample that was sequenced in a study of T-cell reconstitution after alpha-beta-depleted transplantation in children. Using unique molecular identifiers, the investigators prepared the TCRbeta library. One entry per CDR3 protein, called by TCRdb with MiXCR from the PCR reads. The table includes 200,000 to 250,000 distinct CDR3 sequences, 11% detected once. The sequenced sample was PBMCs, obtained before TCRalphabeta/CD19-depleted stem cell transplant. The receptors derive from a child younger than two with acute myeloid leukemia, due to receive a stem cell transplant.

A note on this clonotype: Possible read error: a much larger clone is one base away. The CDR3 loop reads CSAENMEGGTQYF. CDR3 sequence (DNA): TGCAGCGCTGAAAACATGGAAGGGGGGACCCAGTACTTC. The rearrangement uses TRBV29-1 and TRBJ2-5; TRBD1 is a possible D gene (6 bases). This CDR3 region has 13 residues. CDR1 SQVTM and CDR2 ANQGSEA come from the germline V gene.

This clonotype was observed at least ten times. The chain couples TRBV12-3 or TRBV12-4 to TRBJ2-1, with 10 bases lining up with TRBD1. Germline trimming cut 6 bases from V and 5 bases from J; bases unmatched to any gene: 4. There are 14 residues in the CDR3. The chain's CDR3 is CASRSGTGDNEQFF. As DNA, the CDR3 is TGTGCCAGCAGGTCCGGGACAGGGGACAATGAGCAGTTCTTC.

This clonotype was detected ten times or more. V usage is TRBV5-1 and J usage is TRBJ2-7; D uncertain. V was shortened by 4 bases and J by 0 bases, with 11 bases between the two germline ends. Germline CDR1 reads SGHRS; CDR2 reads YFSETQ. The CDR3 extends over 14 amino acids. The CDR3 spells CASSTRTDSYEQYF. The CDR3 DNA follows: TGCGCCAGCAGCACTCGGACGGACTCCTACGAGCAGTACTTC.

This clonotype came up once. The rearrangement uses TRBV28 and TRBJ2-7; 8 positions agree with TRBD1. The CDR3 runs to 16 residues. CDR1 is MDHEN and CDR2 is SYDVKM in the germline V gene. The V segment lost 6 bases and the J segment 6 bases; nucleotides outside the gene matches: 16. In DNA, the CDR3 is TGTGCCAGCAGCTCCCCCATCGGACAGGGAATAGGCGAGCAGTACTTC. This sequence encodes CASSSPIGQGIGEQYF. Looking up the rest from reference TRBV28 and TRBJ2-7 gives the full variable domain: DVKVTQSSRYLVKRTGEKVFLECVQDMDHENMFWYRQDPGLGLRLIYFSYDVKMKEKGDIPEGYSVSREKKERFSLILESASTNQTSMYLCASSSPIGQGIGEQYFGPGTRLTVT.

Only a few counts were recorded for this clonotype. This chain joins TRBV4-3 and TRBJ1-4; possible D gene TRBD1, 6 bases. Germline-derived CDR1 and CDR2 are LGHNA and YSLEER. Deletions cut 4 bases from V and 2 bases from J, with 14 bases between. CDR3 length equals 16 residues. CDR3 amino acids: CASSRTRRGTNEKLFF. CDR3 DNA: TGCGCCAGCAGCCGAACCCGGAGGGGGACTAATGAAAAACTGTTTTTT.

The chain couples TRBV20-1 to TRBJ2-1; no clear D gene. CDR1 and CDR2 (germline): DFQATT, SNEGSKA (reference sequence). This CDR3 has 11 residues. V was trimmed by 7 bases and J by 1 base, leaving 5 bases between them. The CDR3 here is CSVSSYNEQFF. CDR3 nucleotide sequence: TGCAGTGTGTCGTCCTACAATGAGCAGTTCTTC.

This clonotype was seen repeatedly, ten times or more. This chain uses TRBV7-9 with TRBJ2-1, with 12 positions matching TRBD2. Germline V CDR1 and CDR2: SEHNR, FQNEAQ (reference sequence). J gave up 3 bases and V 6 bases, and 6 bases lay outside the gene matches. There are 16 residues in the CDR3. In DNA, the CDR3 is TGTGCCAGCAGTCGAGCGGGACTAGCGGGCTACAATGAGCAGTTCTTC. Translating gives CASSRAGLAGYNEQFF.

This clonotype was seen many times. This chain uses TRBV20-1 with TRBJ2-7, with a tentative D call TRBD2 (6 bases). V was shortened by 5 bases and J by 5 bases, with 16 bases between the two germline ends. Germline loops: CDR1 DFQATT, CDR2 SNEGSKA (reference sequence). The CDR3 contains 13 residues. The chain's CDR3 is CSAPWDGSHEQYF. The CDR3 bases are TGCAGTGCTCCCTGGGACGGGAGCCACGAGCAGTACTTC.

Ten or more counts support this clonotype. The chain joins TRBV5-8 to TRBJ2-3, with 7 bases fitting TRBD1. CDR1 is SGHTS and CDR2 is YDEGEE in the germline V gene. The CDR3 covers 17 residues. Trimming cost V 1 base and J 0 bases; bases outside gene matches: 8. CDR3 residues: CASSLRLGQSSTDTQYF. The CDR3 nucleotides are TGTGCCAGCAGCTTGCGCCTGGGACAGTCTAGCACAGATACGCAGTATTTT.